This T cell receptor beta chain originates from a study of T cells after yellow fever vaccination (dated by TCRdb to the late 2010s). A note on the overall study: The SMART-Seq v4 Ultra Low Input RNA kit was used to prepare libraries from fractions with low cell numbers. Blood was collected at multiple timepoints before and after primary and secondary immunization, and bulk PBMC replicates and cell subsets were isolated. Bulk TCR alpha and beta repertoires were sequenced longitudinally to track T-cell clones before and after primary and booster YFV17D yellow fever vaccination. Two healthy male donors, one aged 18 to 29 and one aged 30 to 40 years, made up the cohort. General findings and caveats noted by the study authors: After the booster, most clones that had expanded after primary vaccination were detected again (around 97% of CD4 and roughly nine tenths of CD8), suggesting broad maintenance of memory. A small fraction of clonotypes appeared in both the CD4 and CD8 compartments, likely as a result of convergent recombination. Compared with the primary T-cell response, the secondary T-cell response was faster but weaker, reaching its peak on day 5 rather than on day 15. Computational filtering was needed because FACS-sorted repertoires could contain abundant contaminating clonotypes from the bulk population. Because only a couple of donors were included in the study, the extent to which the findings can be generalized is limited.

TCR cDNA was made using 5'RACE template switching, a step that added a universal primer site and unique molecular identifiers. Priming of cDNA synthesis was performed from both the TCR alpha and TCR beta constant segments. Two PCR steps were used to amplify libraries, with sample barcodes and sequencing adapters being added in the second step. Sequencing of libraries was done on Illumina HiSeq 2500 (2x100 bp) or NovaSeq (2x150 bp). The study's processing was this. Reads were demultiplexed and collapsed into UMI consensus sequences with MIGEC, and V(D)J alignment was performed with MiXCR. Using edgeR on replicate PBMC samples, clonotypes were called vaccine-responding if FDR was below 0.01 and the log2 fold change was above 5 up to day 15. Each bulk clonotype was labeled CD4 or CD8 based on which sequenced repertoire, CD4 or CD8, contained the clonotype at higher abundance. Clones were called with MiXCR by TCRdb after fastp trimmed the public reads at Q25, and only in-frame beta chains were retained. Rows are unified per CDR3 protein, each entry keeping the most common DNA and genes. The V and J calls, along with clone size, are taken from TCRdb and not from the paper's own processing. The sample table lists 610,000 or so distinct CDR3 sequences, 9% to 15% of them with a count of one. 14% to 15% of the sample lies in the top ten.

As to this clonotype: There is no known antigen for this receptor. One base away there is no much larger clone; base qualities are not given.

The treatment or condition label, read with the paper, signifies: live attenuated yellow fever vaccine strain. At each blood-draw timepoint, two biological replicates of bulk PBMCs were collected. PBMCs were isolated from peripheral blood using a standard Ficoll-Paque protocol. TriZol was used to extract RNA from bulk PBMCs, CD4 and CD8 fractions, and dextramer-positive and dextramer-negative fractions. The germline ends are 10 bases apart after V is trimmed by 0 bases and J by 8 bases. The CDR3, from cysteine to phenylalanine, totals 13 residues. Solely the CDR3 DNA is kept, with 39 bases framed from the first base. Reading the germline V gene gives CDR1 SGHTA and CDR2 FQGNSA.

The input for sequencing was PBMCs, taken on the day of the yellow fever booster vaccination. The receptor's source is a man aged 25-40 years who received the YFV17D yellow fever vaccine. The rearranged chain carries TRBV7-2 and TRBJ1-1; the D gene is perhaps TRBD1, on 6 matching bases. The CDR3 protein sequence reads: CASSLARTVEAFF. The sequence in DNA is TGTGCCAGCAGCTTAGCTAGGACAGTCGAAGCTTTCTTT.